This is a list of T cell receptor beta chains from one sample in a study of blood T cell repertoires in COVID-19. Assay used: immunoSEQ multiplex PCR; TCRdb lists only in-frame clones, some missing. The data show some 150,000 clones, more than 70% seen once. The sequenced sample was peripheral blood. The receptors originated from a man in his 60s with active or convalescent COVID-19. Each CDR3 is given with its conserved first and last residue. Each record gives: V gene, J gene, clone size, D gene, CDR3 protein, CDR3 DNA. A D gene is named only where the DNA matches it firmly. A clone size is listed for some rows: how often the clone was seen (once, few, many), or a class if it is expanded.

v_call: TRBV4-1; j_call: TRBJ2-7; clone_size: NA; d_call: TRBD2; cdr3_aa: CASSQAPGLAGVEGYEQYF; cdr3_nt: TGCGCCAGCAGCCAAGCCCCGGGACTAGCGGGAGTGGAGGGATACGAGCAGTACTTC
v_call: TRBV5-4; j_call: TRBJ1-4; clone_size: NA; d_call: NA; cdr3_aa: CASSQEGIRKKLFF; cdr3_nt: TGTGCCAGCAGCCAGGAGGGGATTCGGAAAAAACTGTTTTTT
v_call: TRBV5-1; j_call: TRBJ2-7; clone_size: once; d_call: TRBD2; cdr3_aa: CASSAQAGGQYEQYF; cdr3_nt: TGCGCCAGCAGCGCCCAAGCGGGAGGACAATACGAGCAGTACTTC
v_call: TRBV28; j_call: TRBJ2-5; clone_size: many; d_call: TRBD1; cdr3_aa: CASSSSGGQETQYF; cdr3_nt: TGTGCCAGCAGTTCATCAGGGGGCCAAGAGACCCAGTACTTC
v_call: TRBV19; j_call: TRBJ2-7; clone_size: NA; d_call: NA; cdr3_aa: CASSIGLASEQYF; cdr3_nt: TGTGCCAGTAGTATAGGGCTAGCAAGCGAGCAGTACTTC
v_call: TRBV6-5; j_call: TRBJ2-3; clone_size: NA; d_call: NA; cdr3_aa: CASSWGELTDTQYF; cdr3_nt: TGTGCCAGCAGTTGGGGGGAGTTGACAGATACGCAGTATTTT
v_call: TRBV18; j_call: TRBJ2-5; clone_size: NA; d_call: NA; cdr3_aa: CASSPRKETQYF; cdr3_nt: TGTGCCAGCTCACCACGTAAAGAGACCCAGTACTTC
v_call: TRBV9; j_call: TRBJ2-5; clone_size: NA; d_call: NA; cdr3_aa: CASSVGQIETQYF; cdr3_nt: TGTGCCAGCAGCGTAGGTCAGATCGAGACCCAGTACTTC
v_call: TRBV6-5; j_call: TRBJ1-3; clone_size: many; d_call: TRBD1; cdr3_aa: CASRDGQGNTIYF; cdr3_nt: TGTGCCAGCAGGGACGGACAGGGGAACACCATATATTTT
v_call: TRBV2; j_call: TRBJ1-1; clone_size: NA; d_call: NA; cdr3_aa: CASRVNTGSMNTEAFF; cdr3_nt: TGTGCCAGCAGGGTTAATACAGGGAGTATGAACACTGAAGCTTTCTTT
v_call: TRBV19; j_call: TRBJ1-1; clone_size: NA; d_call: TRBD1; cdr3_aa: CASRRQGSNTEAFF; cdr3_nt: TGTGCCAGTCGCCGACAGGGGTCAAACACTGAAGCTTTCTTT
v_call: TRBV6-5; j_call: TRBJ2-7; clone_size: NA; d_call: TRBD2; cdr3_aa: CEGGRDDEQYF; cdr3_nt: TGTGAGGGAGGGAGGGATGACGAGCAGTACTTC
v_call: TRBV7-9; j_call: TRBJ2-1; clone_size: NA; d_call: TRBD2; cdr3_aa: CASSRSAGDISREQFF; cdr3_nt: TGTGCCAGCAGCCGCTCGGCGGGAGACATCTCAAGGGAGCAGTTCTTC
v_call: TRBV2; j_call: TRBJ1-5; clone_size: once; d_call: TRBD1; cdr3_aa: CASRGQGTYSNQPQHF; cdr3_nt: TGTGCCAGCAGGGGACAGGGGACCTATAGCAATCAGCCCCAGCATTTT
v_call: TRBV5-1; j_call: TRBJ2-1; clone_size: NA; d_call: TRBD2; cdr3_aa: CASGSGSYNEQFF; cdr3_nt: TGCGCCAGTGGTAGCGGGAGCTACAATGAGCAGTTCTTC
v_call: TRBV7-3; j_call: TRBJ1-6; clone_size: NA; d_call: NA; cdr3_aa: CASSWTRHNSPLHF; cdr3_nt: TGTGCCAGCAGCTGGACACGCCACAATTCACCCCTCCACTTT
v_call: TRBV6-5; j_call: TRBJ1-2; clone_size: NA; d_call: TRBD1; cdr3_aa: CASSRDRGSHNGYTF; cdr3_nt: TGTGCCAGCAGTCGGGACAGGGGCTCACACAATGGCTACACCTTC
v_call: TRBV19; j_call: TRBJ1-5; clone_size: NA; d_call: TRBD1; cdr3_aa: CASSKQGSSSNQPQHF; cdr3_nt: TGTGCCAGTAGCAAACAGGGGTCCAGTAGCAATCAGCCCCAGCATTTT
v_call: TRBV19; j_call: TRBJ1-1; clone_size: NA; d_call: NA; cdr3_aa: CASSTLPLLNTEAFF; cdr3_nt: TGTGCCAGTAGTACTCTACCCCTCTTGAACACTGAAGCTTTCTTT
v_call: TRBV5-1; j_call: TRBJ1-1; clone_size: NA; d_call: NA; cdr3_aa: CASSTGHLNTEAFF; cdr3_nt: TGCGCCAGCAGCACGGGACACTTGAACACTGAAGCTTTCTTT
v_call: TRBV5-1; j_call: TRBJ2-3; clone_size: NA; d_call: NA; cdr3_aa: CASSFGLAKDTQYF; cdr3_nt: TGCGCCAGCAGCTTCGGGCTAGCAAAAGATACGCAGTATTTT
v_call: TRBV18; j_call: TRBJ1-4; clone_size: NA; d_call: TRBD1; cdr3_aa: CASSPADRGDATNEKLFF; cdr3_nt: TGTGCCAGCTCACCTGCGGACAGGGGAGACGCAACTAATGAAAAACTGTTTTTT
v_call: TRBV6-5; j_call: TRBJ2-3; clone_size: NA; d_call: NA; cdr3_aa: CASSLTRGADTQYF; cdr3_nt: TGTGCCAGCAGCTTGACCAGAGGCGCAGATACGCAGTATTTT
v_call: TRBV27; j_call: TRBJ1-5; clone_size: NA; d_call: TRBD1; cdr3_aa: CASGLQGRQPQHF; cdr3_nt: TGTGCCAGCGGGCTACAGGGGAGGCAGCCCCAGCATTTT
v_call: TRBV11-2; j_call: TRBJ2-1; clone_size: NA; d_call: TRBD2; cdr3_aa: CASSRGTSGRGEQFF; cdr3_nt: TGTGCCAGCAGCCGAGGGACTAGCGGGAGGGGTGAGCAGTTCTTC
v_call: TRBV19; j_call: TRBJ2-3; clone_size: few; d_call: TRBD2; cdr3_aa: CASGMGLFTDTQYF; cdr3_nt: TGTGCCAGTGGGATGGGACTATTCACAGATACGCAGTATTTT
v_call: TRBV5-4; j_call: TRBJ2-1; clone_size: NA; d_call: TRBD2; cdr3_aa: CASSPDQRGSNEQFF; cdr3_nt: TGTGCCAGCAGCCCCGACCAGCGGGGGTCCAATGAGCAGTTCTTC
v_call: TRBV2; j_call: TRBJ1-5; clone_size: NA; d_call: NA; cdr3_aa: CASSGGIGQPQHF; cdr3_nt: TGTGCCTCCTCCGGAGGGATAGGACAGCCCCAGCATTTT
v_call: TRBV5-1; j_call: TRBJ1-6; clone_size: NA; d_call: TRBD1; cdr3_aa: CASSLDVGQGRPLHF; cdr3_nt: TGCGCCAGCAGCTTGGATGTGGGACAGGGCAGGCCCCTCCACTTT